This T cell receptor (beta chain) derives from a study of Ad26.COV2.S vaccination and SARS-CoV-2 variants. In its sample, this clone was seen once. The CDR3 totals 14 residues. The V end was cut by 8 bases, the J end by 4 bases, with 15 bases between. CDR1 and CDR2 from the germline V gene are KGHSH and LQKENI. Stated treatment: roughly 19 received Ad26.COV2.S at low or high dose, single or two shots; 5 received placebo; per-sample allocation not given. Repertoires come from day 63 after the first vaccine or placebo injection. Sequenced by immunoSEQ multiplex PCR; TCRdb stores in-frame clones only, minus some. The repertoire has over 450,000 clones, 80% to 90% of them found once; the top ten carry 1.5% to 2%.

The clonotype originates from a person between 18 and 65 years old who received the Ad26.COV2.S COVID-19 vaccine or a placebo. The source was peripheral blood, collected in a trial of Ad26.COV2.S vaccine versus placebo. The chain combines TRBV18 with TRBJ1-5, with a tentative D call TRBD1 (6 bases). In DNA form, the CDR3 reads TGTGCCAGCGCCGACCGGCAGGGGAATCAGCCCCAGCATTTT. This codes for CASADRQGNQPQHF.